This entry lists 30 T cell receptor beta chains sequenced from one sample in a study of blood T cells in healthy people across ages. It was with a sample-barcoded 5' primer and a J-beta primer mix that a second PCR of roughly 7 to 12 cycles was run. TCRdb re-called the 5' RACE reads through MiXCR, storing one row per CDR3 protein. Of around 1,500,000 distinct CDR3 sequences listed, 42% were seen once; the top ten hold 7.9%. The sample comprised blood. All receptors come from a woman under 30 in good health.

This chain links TRBV20-1 with TRBJ2-6; either TRBD1 or TRBD2 may supply D (7 bases each). The CDR3 spans 15 residues. The germline gives CDR1 DFQATT, CDR2 SNEGSKA (reference sequence). V lost 6 bases to trimming and J lost 3 bases, with 15 bases between them. The CDR3: CSASQGEGGANVLTF. The CDR3 DNA reads as TGCAGTGCCAGTCAGGGGGAGGGTGGGGCCAACGTCCTGACTTTC.

As to this clonotype: A much bigger clone sits one base away, suggesting this may be a read error. This chain uses TRBV12-5 with TRBJ2-7; D unresolved. The J call may be incorrect, as the DNA end agrees better with TRBJ2-5. Germline loops: CDR1 LGHNT, CDR2 FRNRAP. There are 14 residues in the CDR3. CDR3 in DNA: TGTGCTAGTGGTATGGTAGAAGCCCTAGAGACCCAGTACTTC. It yields the protein CASGMVEALETQYF.

V and J are TRBV7-8 and TRBJ2-5; 11 bases agree with TRBD2. J lost 1 base, V lost 2 bases, and 6 bases had no gene match. The CDR3 runs 17 residues. In germline, CDR1 is SGHVS, CDR2 FQNEAQ. The CDR3 nucleotides read TGTGCCAGCAGCTTAAAACTAGCGGGGGAGATCCAAGAGACCCAGTACTTC. It yields the protein CASSLKLAGEIQETQYF.

This clonotype has just a few counts. This chain links TRBV10-3 with TRBJ2-3; D may be TRBD2 (6 bases). With 8 bases removed from V and 0 bases from J, the gap between germline ends came to 12 bases. CDR1 is ENHRY, CDR2 SYGVKD, per germline. CDR3 length: 14 residues. The CDR3 sequence: CAISSGVSTDTQYF. CDR3 sequence (DNA): TGTGCCATCTCGTCGGGGGTGAGCACAGATACGCAGTATTTT.

A remark on this clonotype: Mismatch with germline at one junction end may stem from a read error. This chain joins TRBV29-1 and TRBJ2-7; weak D call: TRBD1 (6 bases). This CDR3 region has 14 residues. CDR1 is SQVTM and CDR2 is ANQGSEA in the germline V gene. The CDR3 coding sequence is TGCAGCGCCCGACTACAGGGAAACTCCTACGAGCTGTACTTC. This sequence encodes CSARLQGNSYELYF.

The chain combines TRBV12-3 or TRBV12-4 with TRBJ2-1; no definite D call. V lost 5 bases to trimming and J lost 4 bases, with 12 bases between them. This CDR3 has 14 amino acids. DNA for the CDR3: TGTGCCAGCAGTGTCAGAGACTTGTACAATGAGCAGTTCTTC. Amino acids: CASSVRDLYNEQFF.

This clonotype showed up just once. Mismatch with germline at one junction end may stem from a read error. The chain couples TRBV7-9 to TRBJ2-3; no firm D call. CDR3 length: 12 residues. The germline V gene has CDR1 SEHNR and CDR2 FQNEAQ (reference sequence). The CDR3, as DNA: TGTGCCAGCAGCTTTGTCACAGATACGCAGTCTTTT. It yields the protein CASSFVTDTQSF.

This clonotype was seen a few times. The V and J genes are TRBV28 and TRBJ2-7; tentative D call: TRBD1 (5 bases). Trimming cost V 7 bases and J 1 base, with 14 bases left between them. The germline V gene has CDR1 MDHEN and CDR2 SYDVKM. The CDR3 length is 14 residues. In DNA form, the CDR3 reads TGTGCCAGCACCCTACCCGGACAATCCTACGAGCAGTACTTC. Encoded protein: CASTLPGQSYEQYF.

The V call is TRBV20-1, the J call TRBJ1-2; the D is unclear. The CDR3 covers 12 residues. V lost 5 bases to trimming and J lost 6 bases, with 13 bases between them. Germline V CDR1 and CDR2: DFQATT, SNEGSKA (reference sequence). CDR3 DNA: TGCAGTGCTCCTTCCGCCTATAATGGCTACACCTTC. It codes for CSAPSAYNGYTF.

This clonotype was detected a few times. The chain joins TRBV6-5 to TRBJ1-2; 7 nucleotides line up with TRBD1. With V trimmed by 6 bases and J by 6 bases, 10 bases remained unmatched. The CDR3 loop spans 14 amino acids. Germline CDR1 and CDR2: MNHEY and SVGAGI. This chain's CDR3 is CASRTQGILDGYTF. The CDR3, as DNA: TGTGCCAGCAGGACACAGGGGATTTTGGATGGCTACACCTTC.

The J gene is TRBJ2-2, the V gene TRBV4-1; D is unclear. Germline assignment: CDR1 MGHRA and CDR2 YSYEKL. This CDR3 contains 15 residues. Trimming pared 4 bases from V and 1 base from J, leaving 10 bases between. The CDR3 nucleotides read TGCGCCAGCAGCCGTTCCCAAGTGAACACCGGGGAGCTGTTTTTT. Translating it yields CASSRSQVNTGELFF.

This clonotype was detected only a few times. V and J are TRBV20-1 and TRBJ2-7; 10 nucleotides agree with TRBD2. The V and J ends lost 1 base and 5 bases, in that order; junction bases with no gene match: 5. CDR1 is DFQATT and CDR2 is SNEGSKA in the germline V gene (reference sequence). The CDR3 covers 14 residues. The CDR3: CSARVAAGGDEQYF. The DNA of the CDR3 is TGCAGTGCTAGAGTAGCAGCGGGGGGGGACGAGCAGTACTTC.

This clonotype occurred once. The V call is TRBV7-9, the J call TRBJ1-5; D is uncertain. The CDR3 runs 13 residues. Germline V gene sequence: CDR1 SEHNR, CDR2 FQNEAQ (reference sequence). The V end was cut by 3 bases, the J end by 5 bases, with 8 bases between. For the CDR3, the DNA is TGTGCCAGCAGCTTGATGGGCGATCAGCCCCAGCATTTT. Encoded protein: CASSLMGDQPQHF.

The chain couples TRBV6-6 to TRBJ1-6, with 9 bases that match TRBD1. Germline CDR1 reads MNHNY; CDR2 reads SVGAGI (reference sequence). The CDR3 runs 15 residues. With V trimmed by 4 bases and J by 9 bases, 7 bases remained unmatched. CDR3 coding DNA: TGTGCCAGCAGTTGGACACAGGGGGCGCGTTCACCCCTCCACTTT. Protein product: CASSWTQGARSPLHF.

The rearrangement joins TRBV9 to TRBJ1-5, with D perhaps matching TRBD1 (6 bases). V lost 0 bases, J lost 0 bases, and 13 bases lay in between. The CDR3 contains 17 residues. Germline V gene data show CDR1 as SGDLS and CDR2 as YYNGEE. Here the CDR3 reads CASSVDEGVYSNQPQHF. CDR3 nucleotides: TGTGCCAGCAGCGTAGATGAGGGGGTTTATAGCAATCAGCCCCAGCATTTT.

The V call is TRBV18, the J call TRBJ1-6; 9 bases are a match to TRBD1. The germline CDR1 and CDR2 sequences are KGHSH and LQKENI. J was trimmed by 10 bases and V by 3 bases; bases with no gene match: 10. This CDR3 is 16 amino acids long. CDR3 loop: CASSPMDRGVHSPLHF. CDR3 DNA sequence: TGTGCCAGCTCACCTATGGACAGGGGAGTCCACTCACCCCTCCACTTT.

In this sample, this clonotype turned up a few times. The J gene is TRBJ2-7, the V gene TRBV4-1; 11 positions match TRBD2. With V trimmed by 0 bases and J by 2 bases, 9 bases remained unmatched. The CDR3 covers 18 residues. Per the germline V gene, CDR1 is MGHRA and CDR2 is YSYEKL. The CDR3 DNA is TGCGCCAGCAGCCAAGATGAAGGGACTAGCGGAGATCCCTACGAGCAGTACTTC. This gives the protein CASSQDEGTSGDPYEQYF.

This clonotype was seen only a few times. V is TRBV27 and J is TRBJ2-5; 7 bases align to TRBD2. Per germline, CDR1 MNHEY and CDR2 SMNVEV (reference sequence). This CDR3 region has 12 residues. The trim removed 6 bases at V and 11 bases at J, leaving 9 bases unmatched. The CDR3 bases are TGTGCCAGCAGCCATAACAGGCGGGAGCAGTACTTC. Residues: CASSHNRREQYF.

This clonotype was counted many times. The chain uses TRBV4-1 and TRBJ2-1, with 7 bases lining up with TRBD1. The CDR3 is 17 residues long. The J segment lost 10 bases and the V segment lost 0 bases, leaving 15 bases of the junction unmatched. Germline CDR1 MGHRA, CDR2 YSYEKL. The CDR3 DNA follows: TGCGCCAGCAGCCAAGAACCGGGACAGTTTCTTACTACCGAGCAGTTCTTC. Its translation is CASSQEPGQFLTTEQFF.

Comments on this clonotype: A read error may account for a junction end that differs from germline. The rearrangement links TRBV4-1 to TRBJ2-2; D is possibly TRBD1 (5 bases). Germline V CDR1 and CDR2: MGHRA, YSYEKL. The CDR3 length is 15 residues. The CDR3 coding sequence is TGCGCCAGCAGCCTTCTCCTGCAGGGCACCCGGGAGCTGTTTTTT. Its protein is CASSLLLQGTRELFF.

The V and J genes are TRBV5-6 and TRBJ2-7; D not certain. The CDR3 extends over 16 amino acids. V was pared by 2 bases and J by 2 bases, with 17 bases between. The germline CDR1 and CDR2 sequences are SGHDT and YYEEEE. The DNA for the CDR3 is TGTGCCAGCAGCTTCGCGAGCACCGCGACCGCCTACGAGCAGTACTTC. Translating gives CASSFASTATAYEQYF. The full variable domain, rest sourced from reference TRBV5-6 and TRBJ2-7, is DAGVTQSPTHLIKTRGQQVTLRCSPKSGHDTVSWYQQALGQGPQFIFQYYEEEERQRGNFPDRFSGHQFPNYSSELNVNALLLGDSALYLCASSFASTATAYEQYFGPGTRLTVT.

Concerning this clonotype: One end of the junction is discordant with germline, which a read error may explain. The chain has TRBV12-3 or TRBV12-4 and TRBJ1-2, with TRBD1 as a possible D gene (6 bases). CDR3 length: 12 residues. Written as DNA, the CDR3 is TGTGCCAGCAGTACAGGGAGCTATGGCTACGCCTTC. Its translation: CASSTGSYGYAF.

There are a few counts of this clonotype. The rearrangement uses TRBV4-1 and TRBJ1-4; D is undetermined. Germline V lookup: CDR1 MGHRA, CDR2 YSYEKL. V was cut by 0 bases and J by 13 bases, with 18 bases left in between. The CDR3 is made up of 15 amino acids. As DNA, the CDR3 is TGCGCCAGCAGCCAAGACGTAGTCCCAAACGGAGGACTGTTTTTT. Its protein is CASSQDVVPNGGLFF.

This clonotype has a handful of counts. V gene TRBV6-6 combines with J gene TRBJ2-7; D is perhaps TRBD1 or TRBD2 (6 bases each). CDR3 size: 16 residues. V was clipped by 2 bases and J by 5 bases, with 19 bases between them. Looked up from germline, CDR1 is MNHNY and CDR2 is SVGAGI (reference sequence). CDR3: CASSYVRGQGFNEQYF. As DNA, the CDR3 is TGTGCCAGCAGTTACGTTCGGGGGCAGGGTTTCAACGAGCAGTACTTC.

The chain recombines TRBV4-1 with TRBJ1-1; D remains ambiguous. The CDR3 sequence is 12 residues long. CDR1 is MGHRA, CDR2 YSYEKL, per germline. V gave up 1 base and J gave up 10 bases, with 10 bases separating them. In DNA, the CDR3 is TGCGCCAGCAGCCAAGGTAACGCCGGAGCTTTCTTT. This translates into CASSQGNAGAFF.

The chain has TRBV20-1 and TRBJ2-5, with a tentative D call TRBD2 (6 bases). Germline V gene lookup returns CDR1 DFQATT and CDR2 SNEGSKA (reference sequence). The V and J ends lost 5 bases and 11 bases respectively, with 33 bases between them. The CDR3 runs to 17 residues. CDR3 sequence reads: CSAPAHFSGNSYNEQYF. In DNA, the CDR3 is TGCAGTGCTCCTGCCCACTTTAGCGGAAACTCCTACAATGAGCAGTACTTC.

The chain has TRBV10-2 and TRBJ2-5; tentatively, D is TRBD1 or TRBD2 (5 bases each). The V gene's germline CDR1 is WSHSY and CDR2 SAAADI. Trimming stripped 8 bases from V and 0 bases from J, with 16 bases between. The CDR3 has 15 residues. DNA of the CDR3: TGCGCCAGCGGCCCCGGGGACGGTTACCAAGAGACCCAGTACTTC. This translates into CASGPGDGYQETQYF.

J is TRBJ2-1 and V is TRBV20-1; D is unresolved. Trimming left V 5 bases short and J 6 bases short, with 11 bases between. The CDR3 has 12 residues. The V gene's germline CDR1 is DFQATT and CDR2 SNEGSKA (reference sequence). The CDR3 is CSAANASNEQFF. The CDR3 coding sequence is TGCAGTGCTGCGAATGCCAGCAATGAGCAGTTCTTC.

The rearrangement uses TRBV6-6 and TRBJ1-6; D perhaps matches TRBD1 (5 bases). This CDR3 has 14 amino acids. Germline V lookup: CDR1 MNHNY, CDR2 SVGAGI (reference sequence). V lost 6 bases and J lost 7, with 13 bases in between. The CDR3 here is CASSRGTTNSPLHF. In nucleotides, the CDR3 is TGTGCCAGCAGCCGCGGGACCACCAATTCACCCCTCCACTTT.

The rearrangement links TRBV4-1 to TRBJ1-1; 8 positions agree with TRBD1. The V segment lost 1 base and the J segment 7 bases; nucleotides outside the gene matches: 8. Germline loops: CDR1 MGHRA, CDR2 YSYEKL. This CDR3 has 15 amino acids. This CDR3 is CASSQGGRGLSEAFF. For the CDR3, the DNA is TGCGCCAGCAGCCAAGGCGGCAGGGGGCTAAGTGAAGCTTTCTTT.